This T cell receptor beta chain came from a study of cytotoxic CD8 clonotypes in ibrutinib-treated CLL (dated by TCRdb to the early 2020s). Regarding the study in general: The cohort was composed of ten to eleven relapsed/refractory and about 15 treatment-naive patients; IGHV unmutated status was identified in around 17 patients. Partial responses were observed in 24 patients and complete responses in 2; after a median follow-up of around 68 months, remission was maintained in 15 or so patients and progression was observed in some twelve. Response samples were obtained after a median of around eleven months of treatment, with a range of about 6 to 36 months. On average, each sample yielded around 250,000 productive templates and over 90,000 productive rearrangements. Of the approximately 86 participants in the trial, roughly 25 had longitudinal samples available. Cryopreserved peripheral blood mononuclear cells were collected at three points: before therapy, at response, and at either sustained remission or disease progression. Patients were still on ibrutinib when every remission and progressive disease sample was collected. Paper-wide results and their limitations: Public clonotypes were rare and either shrank or stayed stable during treatment, and the rise in clonality at ibrutinib response reflected expansion of private clonotypes. At ibrutinib response clonality went up, during sustained remission it held steady, and at progression it dropped back toward baseline. Sampling times were not matched between patients in sustained remission and patients whose disease was progressing, and lymph node repertoires were not examined. Baseline clonality exceeded that of age-matched healthy donors and correlated strongly with circulating CD8+ T-cell counts.

This specimen's time point label, interpreted: approximately 2 years on ibrutinib. Roughly 2 micrograms of genomic DNA were extracted from cryopreserved PBMCs for TCR beta library preparation. Longitudinal blood samples from CLL patients on ibrutinib monotherapy were analyzed using high-throughput TCR beta sequencing. The patients were enrolled in a single-center, open-label phase 2 trial of ibrutinib monotherapy. The CDR3 covers 16 residues, taking in both the cysteine and the phenylalanine. Left in the record is the CDR3 DNA by itself, 48 bases read in frame from the first base. The germline V gene sets CDR1 to SGHRS and CDR2 to YFSETQ. V is pared back by 0 bases and J by 0 bases, with 12 bases lying between the germline termini. A MiSeq instrument was used for deep resolution sequencing, which targeted depths ranging from 1 in 1 million up to 1 in 200,000 T cells, with coverage averaging 10x for each clonotype. TCR beta libraries were generated with the immunoSEQ hsTCRB Kit. Turning to the authors' computational methods: The data were analyzed with ImmunoSEQ Analyzer and ImmunoSEQ Data Assistant, and V, D and J gene assignments followed IMGT definitions. Clonality, which ranges from 0 to 1, was calculated by subtracting the normalized Shannon entropy of productive rearrangement frequencies from one. Only overrepresented clonotypes making up at least 0.05% of the repertoire of each patient were included in the public clonotype analysis. Repertoires from about a dozen age-matched healthy donors in immuneACCESS were used as clonality controls. The table was pulled from immuneACCESS by TCRdb, which kept in-frame rearrangements only. Such tables lose some clones; where checked, under half of the loss comes from unresolved V genes, and the rest has no known cause. That table furnishes V, J and clone size, whereas the DNA furnished D and trimming. The sample table lists around 140,000 clones, roughly 88% of them with a count of one. The leading ten clones occupy around 2% of the sample.

With regard to this clone: What antigen it recognizes has not been identified. Base quality data are lacking; no much larger clone is found one base away.

Material: PBMCs, obtained after 24 months of ibrutinib treatment. This sequence uses TRBV5-1 and TRBJ2-5, with TRBD1 tentatively as D gene (5 bases match). The receptor comes from a human donor with chronic lymphocytic leukemia. This receptor has the CDR3 CASSLGVDRDQETQYF. The nucleotide sequence reads as follows: TGCGCCAGCAGCTTGGGGGTCGACAGAGACCAAGAGACCCAGTACTTC. The variable domain in full, with residues beyond the CDR3 obtained from the reference TRBV5-1 and TRBJ2-5 genes, is KAGVTQTPRYLIKTRGQQVTLSCSPISGHRSVSWYQQTPGQGLQFLFEYFSETQRNKGNFPGRFSGRQFSNSRSEMNVSTLELGDSALYLCASSLGVDRDQETQYFGPGTRLLVL.